The T cell receptor beta chain described here comes from a study of cytomegalovirus exposure and HLA in healthy donors. For the study at large: Among over 350 genotyped donors, approximately 80% fell in the Caucasian-associated ancestry cluster. Study-level results: HLA alleles showed associations with 16,951 TCR beta sequences in a later analysis, at a 0.05 false discovery rate.

Turning to this clone: The antigen is not known.

It was with 60 Vbeta and 13 Jbeta primers that the PCR ran. Produced via immunoSEQ multiplex PCR; TCRdb's table is partial and in-frame only. The table lists approximately 150,000 clones, around 65% of them singletons. The CDR3 length is 15 residues. Per germline, CDR1 SGHRS and CDR2 YFSETQ. V shed 8 bases, J shed 5 bases, and the junction held 12 bases outside the gene matches. These donors, healthy bone marrow donors, were studied. The chain uses TRBV5-1 and TRBJ2-3; the match to TRBD2 covers 9 bases. This clonotype originated in a woman younger than 45 in good health and CMV-seropositive. The sequencing sample was made of PBMCs. The CDR3 coding sequence is TGCGCCAGTTACGAATTAGCGGGAGTCGAAGATACGCAGTATTTT. Encoded protein: CASYELAGVEDTQYF.